This entry concerns a single TCR beta chain. Its specificity is unknown. Sequenced by immunoSEQ multiplex PCR; TCRdb stores in-frame clones only, minus some. Here the sample spans roughly 6,000 clones, around two thirds being singletons. The sample is drawn from a study of tumor-infiltrating lymphocytes in localized non-small cell lung cancer. Across the whole study: Patients included smokers and never-smokers with various histologies, some sampled after neoadjuvant chemotherapy. Study findings and constraints: Immunotypes IM1 and IM2 had similar TCR-derived T-cell fractions. Technical variation could not be separated from intratumor heterogeneity here.

This receptor was taken from a human donor with non-small cell lung cancer. The material sequenced was uninvolved lung tissue not adjacent to the tumor.

The CDR3: CASSLSGEQYF. CDR3 DNA: TGTGCCAGCAGTTTATCGGGCGAGCAGTACTTC. This chain joins TRBV27 and TRBJ2-7, with no clear D. The CDR3 has 11 residues. Trimming removed 0 bases at V and 6 bases at J, with 3 bases between. From germline, CDR1 is MNHEY and CDR2 SMNVEV (reference sequence).